Each of the 2 T cell receptor beta chains below was sequenced from the same sample in a study of PD-L1 blockade in urothelial cancer. TCRdb's table, derived via immunoSEQ multiplex PCR, lists solely in-frame clones and lacks some. The data contain 50,000 to 75,000 clones, around four fifths of them seen just once; the ten biggest clones take up 1.5% to 2%. Noted time point: pretreatment peripheral blood. The sequencing here drew on PBMCs, taken around atezolizumab (anti-PD-L1) treatment. The receptor source for this set is a man in his 70s with urothelial cancer.

This chain uses TRBV6-6 with TRBJ2-5; TRBD2 matches 7 bases. Germline CDR1 reads MNHNY; CDR2 reads SVGAGI (reference sequence). The CDR3 extends over 15 amino acids. With V trimmed by 2 bases and J by 4 bases, 7 bases remained unmatched. CDR3 sequence (DNA): TGTGCCAGCAGTTACGTGGGAGCGGGGTTAGAGACCCAGTACTTC. Its translation: CASSYVGAGLETQYF.

The chain joins TRBV7-8 to TRBJ1-5, with TRBD1 matching over 8 bases. V lost 4 bases, J lost 4 bases, and 12 bases stayed unmatched. Germline lookup yields CDR1 SGHVS and CDR2 FQNEAQ. The CDR3 is 17 amino acids. The DNA for the CDR3 is TGTGCCAGCAGCTACTCCAGGGGGCTGTATGAGAATCAGCCCCAGCATTTT. As protein: CASSYSRGLYENQPQHF. The whole variable domain, filled in from reference TRBV7-8 and TRBJ1-5, reads GAGVSQSPRYKVAKRGQDVALRCDPISGHVSLFWYQQALGQGPEFLTYFQNEAQLDKSGLPSDRFFAERPEGSVSTLKIQRTQQEDSAVYLCASSYSRGLYENQPQHFGDGTRLSIL.